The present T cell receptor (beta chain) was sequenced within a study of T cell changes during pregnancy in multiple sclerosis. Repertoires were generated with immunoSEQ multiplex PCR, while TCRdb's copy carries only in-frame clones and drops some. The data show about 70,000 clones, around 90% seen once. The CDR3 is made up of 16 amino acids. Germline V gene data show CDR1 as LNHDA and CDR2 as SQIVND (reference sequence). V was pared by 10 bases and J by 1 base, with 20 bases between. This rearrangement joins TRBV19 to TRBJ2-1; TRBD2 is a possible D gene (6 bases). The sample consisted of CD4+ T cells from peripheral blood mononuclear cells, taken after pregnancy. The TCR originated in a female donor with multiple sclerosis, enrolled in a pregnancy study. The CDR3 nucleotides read TGTGCCACTTCCTCCTTTAGCGGACCTTCCTACAATGAGCAGTTCTTC. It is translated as CATSSFSGPSYNEQFF.